These T cell receptor beta chains were read from a single sample in a study of regulatory T cells in long-lasting Graves disease. TCRdb recomputed calls from the multiplex PCR reads with MiXCR, one row per CDR3 protein. The data contain hundreds of thousands of distinct CDR3 sequences, about 16% of them singletons. These data are also associated with another study on T cells in Graves' hyperthyroidism and ophthalmopathy.

This material consisted of peripheral blood mononuclear cells (PBMCs), taken at new diagnosis, from a patient treated with antithyroid drugs. All receptors come from a woman aged 30 to 39 with Graves disease. Each CDR3 is given with its conserved first and last residue. Fields, in order: clone size, D gene, V gene, J gene, CDR3 DNA, CDR3 protein. A D gene is named only where the DNA matches it firmly. Clone size is shown for a subset of rows, as once, few, many or a class of expanded clone.

clone size: many
D gene: TRBD2
V gene: TRBV28
J gene: TRBJ2-3
CDR3 DNA: TGTGCCAGCAACCAACTAGCGGTCGGGAACACAGATACGCAGTATTTT
CDR3 protein: CASNQLAVGNTDTQYF

clone size: many
D gene: TRBD2
V gene: TRBV7-3
J gene: TRBJ2-1
CDR3 DNA: TGTGCCAGCAGCTTAAAGGGACTAGCGGGAGATGAGCAGTTCTTC
CDR3 protein: CASSLKGLAGDEQFF

clone size: NA
D gene: TRBD2
V gene: TRBV3-1
J gene: TRBJ2-3
CDR3 DNA: TGTGCCAGCAGTCGTACGTGGAGCGGGAGGACGGATACGCAGTATTTT
CDR3 protein: CASSRTWSGRTDTQYF

clone size: many
D gene: NA
V gene: TRBV6-1
J gene: TRBJ1-2
CDR3 DNA: TGTGCCACCGGCGCCGGACAGATTAACTATGGCTACACCTTC
CDR3 protein: CATGAGQINYGYTF

clone size: many
D gene: NA
V gene: TRBV20-1
J gene: TRBJ1-1
CDR3 DNA: TGCAGTGCCCAATTAAGCCGACAGGTCATGAACACTGAAGCTTTCTTT
CDR3 protein: CSAQLSRQVMNTEAFF

clone size: many
D gene: NA
V gene: TRBV28
J gene: TRBJ2-1
CDR3 DNA: TGTGCCAGCAGTTCGCCCCTCCGGGCGGGGTCCAATGAGCAGTTCTTC
CDR3 protein: CASSSPLRAGSNEQFF

clone size: NA
D gene: NA
V gene: TRBV5-4
J gene: TRBJ1-6
CDR3 DNA: TGTGCCAGCAGCTTGGCGGGACCCCTCAGTATGGCCCTCCACTTT
CDR3 protein: CASSLAGPLSMALHF

clone size: few
D gene: NA
V gene: TRBV20-1
J gene: TRBJ2-7
CDR3 DNA: TGCAGTGTGCAACTCCCTTCCTACGAGCAGTACTTC
CDR3 protein: CSVQLPSYEQYF

clone size: many
D gene: NA
V gene: TRBV6-5
J gene: TRBJ2-6
CDR3 DNA: TGTGCCAGCAGTTACGACTCTGGGGCCAACGTCCTGACTTTC
CDR3 protein: CASSYDSGANVLTF

clone size: many
D gene: TRBD2
V gene: TRBV19
J gene: TRBJ2-2
CDR3 DNA: TGTGCCAGTAGTAATCGTGGCTTCAGCGGGAGAGAAACGGGGCACGGGGAGCTGTTTTTT
CDR3 protein: CASSNRGFSGRETGHGELFF